These T cell receptor beta chains were read from a single sample in a study of blood T cell repertoires in COVID-19. Sequencing was performed with immunoSEQ multiplex PCR; in TCRdb, only in-frame clones are kept and a portion is missing. The repertoire consists of just over 300,000 clones, with 75% to 90% occurring once and the leading ten covering roughly 2%. Sequencing was done on a sample of PBMCs or T cells enriched from blood (not recorded which). These receptors all come from a man between 25 and 39 years old who had recovered from COVID-19. Both conserved end residues are part of each CDR3. A D gene is named only where the DNA matches it firmly. Where a row states a size, it is once, few, many or the class of an expanded clone; other rows omit it.

v_gene	d_gene	abundance	j_gene	CDR3nt	CDR3aa
TRBV29-1	TRBD1	-	TRBJ2-5	TGCAGCGTTGAAGGGCGGTCAGGGGGCCGGGAGACCCAGTACTTC	CSVEGRSGGRETQYF
TRBV5-1	TRBD1	few	TRBJ2-5	TGCGCCAGCAGCTTGGGGACAGGGAAGGTTACAGAGACCCAGTACTTC	CASSLGTGKVTETQYF
TRBV7-2	-	-	TRBJ2-4	TGTGCCAGCAGCAAAGGACAGTCCAAAAACATTCAGTACTTC	CASSKGQSKNIQYF
TRBV3-1/TRBV3-2	-	-	TRBJ1-6	TGTGCCAGCAGCCCTCCCCTTGAAACTTCACGGGGTAGTCGACCCCTCCACTTT	CASSPPLETSRGSRPLHF
TRBV18	-	-	TRBJ1-2	TGTGCCAGCTCACCCGACAGAAATAACTATGGCTACACCTTC	CASSPDRNNYGYTF
TRBV6-5	-	-	TRBJ1-6	TGTGCCAGCAGCAATTCTGTGGGGGGAAATTCACCCCTCCACTTT	CASSNSVGGNSPLHF
TRBV12-3/TRBV12-4	-	-	TRBJ1-1	TGTGCCAGCACCCCTGGGGGGAGGACTGAAGCTTTCTTT	CASTPGGRTEAFF
TRBV5-1	TRBD1	-	TRBJ1-1	TGCGCCAGCAGGGATACAGGGGGCACTGAAGCTTTCTTT	CASRDTGGTEAFF
TRBV11-2	-	-	TRBJ2-7	TGTGCCAGCAGCTTATACGACAGTGTTATCTACGAGCAGTACTTC	CASSLYDSVIYEQYF
TRBV6-4	TRBD1	-	TRBJ1-6	TGTGCCAGCAGCTCTGACAGGGGTCATTCACCCCTCCACTTT	CASSSDRGHSPLHF
TRBV21-1	-	-	TRBJ2-1	TGTGCCAGCAGCTCAATCTTCCCACGGGACAATGAGCAGTTCTTC	CASSSIFPRDNEQFF
TRBV5-6	TRBD1	-	TRBJ1-2	TGTGCCAGCAGCGCGGGACAGATCTATGGCTACACCTTC	CASSAGQIYGYTF
TRBV6-2/TRBV6-3	TRBD1	-	TRBJ2-7	TGTGCCAGCAGTGCCACACAGGGGTCGGTATTCTACGAGCAGTACTTC	CASSATQGSVFYEQYF
TRBV9	TRBD2	-	TRBJ2-5	TGTGCCAGCAGCGGGACTAGCGGGGGGTACCAAGAGACCCAGTACTTC	CASSGTSGGYQETQYF
TRBV2	-	few	TRBJ1-1	TGTGCCAGCAGGTTGACAGGGAACACTGAAGCTTTCTTT	CASRLTGNTEAFF